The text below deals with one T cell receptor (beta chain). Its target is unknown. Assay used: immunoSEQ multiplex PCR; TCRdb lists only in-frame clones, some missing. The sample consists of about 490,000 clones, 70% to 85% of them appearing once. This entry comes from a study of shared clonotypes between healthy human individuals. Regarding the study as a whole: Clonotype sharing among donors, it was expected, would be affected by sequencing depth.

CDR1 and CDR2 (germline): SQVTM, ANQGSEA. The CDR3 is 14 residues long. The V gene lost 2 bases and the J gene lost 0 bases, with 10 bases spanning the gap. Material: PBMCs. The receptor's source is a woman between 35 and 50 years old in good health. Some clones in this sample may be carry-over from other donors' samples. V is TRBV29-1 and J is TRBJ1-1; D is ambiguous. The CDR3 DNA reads TGCAGCGTTGAACATAACCAAATGAACACTGAAGCTTTCTTT. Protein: CSVEHNQMNTEAFF.